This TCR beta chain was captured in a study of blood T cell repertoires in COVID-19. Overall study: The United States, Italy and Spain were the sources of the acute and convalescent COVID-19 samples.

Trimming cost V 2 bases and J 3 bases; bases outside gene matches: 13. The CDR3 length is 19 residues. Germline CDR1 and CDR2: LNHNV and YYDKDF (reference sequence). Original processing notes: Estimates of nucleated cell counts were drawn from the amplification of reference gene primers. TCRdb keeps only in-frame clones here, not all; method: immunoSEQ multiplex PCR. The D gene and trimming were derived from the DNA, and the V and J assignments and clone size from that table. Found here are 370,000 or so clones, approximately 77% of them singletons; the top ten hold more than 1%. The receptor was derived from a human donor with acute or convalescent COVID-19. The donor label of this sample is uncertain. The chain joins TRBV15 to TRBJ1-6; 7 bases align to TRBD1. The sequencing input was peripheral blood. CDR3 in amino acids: CATSRNTPRGGGYNSPLHF. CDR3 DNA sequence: TGTGCCACCAGCAGAAACACCCCAAGAGGGGGCGGCTATAATTCACCCCTCCACTTT.